The T cell receptor (beta chain) described here comes from a study of shared T cell receptors in the human thymus. The protocol was immunoSEQ multiplex PCR, while the TCRdb copy is restricted to in-frame clones and leaves out a portion. The sample lists approximately 580,000 clones, about 84% occurring once. The V and J ends lost 4 bases and 6 bases, in that order; junction bases with no gene match: 3. Germline loops: CDR1 MNHNY, CDR2 SVGAGI (reference sequence). The CDR3 covers 13 residues. The same data also contributed to another study, on human thymus T cells. From that report: Resections were taken during corrective heart surgery, and the thymus tissue came from these.

Sequenced input: thymocytes. The chain carries TRBV6-6 and TRBJ2-1; TRBD1 aligns across 7 bases. The receptor was derived from a boy in the first two years of life with a congenital heart defect. Written as DNA, the CDR3 is TGTGCCAGCAGTTCGACAGGGTCCAATGAGCAGTTCTTC. Translation gives CASSSTGSNEQFF.